The clone carrying this T cell receptor beta chain was seen many times. What it recognizes is unknown. The data belong to a study of human T cells and chemical hapten exposure. General study results and limits: Every donor had alopecia, and their immune response may therefore differ from healthy people's.

As to time point: patch test 1, 2 weeks after DPC sensitization. Specified treatment: therapeutic diphenylcyclopropenone sensitization with weekly scalp DPC. Blood sampling occurred before each patch-test application. TCRdb reanalysed the RACE reads using MiXCR and keeps one entry per CDR3 protein. The table lists approximately 57,000 distinct CDR3 sequences, approximately 9.3% of them singletons. Trimming took off 1 base at V and 6 bases at J, with 12 bases between the two ends. This CDR3 comprises 14 residues. Germline assignment: CDR1 SEHNR and CDR2 FQNEAQ (reference sequence). The sample in question was whole blood, obtained in connection with sensitization to the hapten diphenylcyclopropenone (DPC). The source is a middle-aged woman with alopecia areata. Some clones in this sample may be carry-over from other donors' samples. The chain couples TRBV7-9 to TRBJ1-1; D perhaps matches TRBD1 (5 bases). DNA for the CDR3: TGTGCCAGCAGCTTAGGTTTGGAGGGGCCTGAAGCTTTCTTT. Translating it yields CASSLGLEGPEAFF.